This TCR beta chain was sequenced for a study of low-dose radiotherapy and immunotherapy resistance in tumors. Study at large: Participants in Cohort 1 were administered 0.5 Gy per fraction at 2-week intervals, to a cumulative dose of 6.5 Gy. Members of Cohort 2 were treated with 1 Gy per fraction every two weeks; their total was 13 Gy over 26 weeks. Every six weeks patients received intravenous ipilimumab 1 mg/kg, and every two weeks they received intravenous nivolumab 240 mg.

This clonotype turned up a few times. CDR1 and CDR2 (germline): DFQATT, SNEGSKA (reference sequence). This CDR3 has 15 residues. V lost 5 bases, J lost 8 bases, and 11 bases stayed unmatched. Alpha and beta chains were covered, as first-strand cDNA relied on TRAV- and TRBV-specific primers. Both a constant-region primer and a V-primer adapter served to amplify TCRs across 15 to 25 PCR cycles. TCRdb reprocessed the reads via MiXCR and lists one record per CDR3 protein. The sample records 15,000 to 20,000 distinct CDR3 sequences, 74% being singletons. Ipilimumab, nivolumab, aspirin, low-dose cyclophosphamide and low-dose radiotherapy were administered to donors.

The TCR originated in a human donor with advanced metastatic prostate, ovarian, gallbladder or colorectal cancer (not recorded which). This table probably holds off-target reads from a library built for another chain. The rearrangement links TRBV20-1 to TRBJ2-1; the match to TRBD2 covers 11 bases. The DNA of the CDR3 is TGCAGTGCTCCCACTACTAGCGGGAGAATCTATGAGCAGTTCTTC. Translated: CSAPTTSGRIYEQFF.